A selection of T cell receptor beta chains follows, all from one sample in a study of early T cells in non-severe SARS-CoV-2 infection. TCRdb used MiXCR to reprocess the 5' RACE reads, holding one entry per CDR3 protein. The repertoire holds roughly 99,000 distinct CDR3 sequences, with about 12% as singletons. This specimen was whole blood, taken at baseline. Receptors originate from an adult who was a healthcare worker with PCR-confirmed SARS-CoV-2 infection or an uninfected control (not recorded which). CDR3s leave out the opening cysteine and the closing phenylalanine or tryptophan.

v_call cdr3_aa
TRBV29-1 SVPFGGTWGNEQF
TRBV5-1 ASSSAPAMGNDIQY
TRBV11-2 ASSRGLDNEQY
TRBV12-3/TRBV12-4 ASSFSALSSYEQY
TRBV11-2 ASSAHSGRRADTQY
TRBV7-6 ASSSQRGYEQY
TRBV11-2 ASSSRQGPYGYT
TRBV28 ASIFVGARGGETQY
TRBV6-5 ASRSPDGYT
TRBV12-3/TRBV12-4 ASRARGKLF
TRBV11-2 ASLELRGHQGEAF
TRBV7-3 ASSPPWGGGEKLF
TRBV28 ASSPHTGLAGSLEQY
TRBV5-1 ASSIGDFLGVNEQF
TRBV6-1 ASRQGLNTGELF
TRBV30 AWSFISGWNNEQF
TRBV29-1 SVTAGDPTEAF
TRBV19 ASSGQGTNTGELF
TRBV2 ASSPRGGGDTQY
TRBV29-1 SVEDRAGGRETQY
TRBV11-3 ASSLGGAGRTYNEQF
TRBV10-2 ASGTSDNSPLH
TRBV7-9 ASSLSFYEQY
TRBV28 ASIQGSSYNSPLH
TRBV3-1 ASSGQGVDEQF
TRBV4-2 ASSQGSIGQQF
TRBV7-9 ASSLDGAGGLSPLH
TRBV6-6 ASSRDGDNSPLH